This TCR beta chain was captured in a study of cytomegalovirus exposure and HLA in healthy donors listed by TCRdb under 2017. The study in broad terms: According to an earlier analysis of several hundred of the donors, about 170 million T cells yielded 120 million or so unique TCR beta sequences and around 300 Gb of sequence data. Donor age, sex, ethnicity and CMV serostatus were collected together with the repertoire data. On average, roughly 200,000 unique TCR beta nucleotide sequences were sequenced per donor among some 430 genotyped donors of the cohort, with about 19% of those sequences being non-productive. Typing coverage differed by locus: A, B, C, DRB1 and DQB1 were typed in roughly 620-630 donors, DQA1 in approximately 520, DPA1 in around 610, and DPB1 in around 440. Four to six DR-DQ haplotypes were handled as single units for association and clustering, since linkage in the cohort was strong. To predict cytomegalovirus infection status, the study brought together high-throughput TCR immunosequencing, statistical association of individual TCRs with disease status, and machine learning. The study aimed to test whether cataloging public T cell receptors could reveal signatures of past pathogen exposure. Every discovery cohort repertoire had been produced on one sequencing platform. In the later analysis, no new phenotypic data were used to find candidate immune exposures; instead, reliance was placed on TCR beta sequences and their occurrence across donors. In addition to the first cohort of around 670 subjects, a separate validation cohort of approximately 130 different subjects was used. An early release covering roughly 640 HLA-typed donors comprised roughly 300 gigabases of sequencing data and tens of millions of unique TCR sequences. A later genetic analysis took genome-wide SNP genotypes for 398 of the 666 donors and used that subset as a discovery cohort. An earlier analysis of several hundred of the donors used high-throughput TCR beta sequencing to judge whether each TCR beta V gene segment behaved as functional or pseudogenic. A later analysis re-analyzed previously published TCR beta repertoires from approximately 700 donors and added high-resolution HLA genotyping to study TCR occurrence patterns. Both class I and class II loci were covered by HLA typing, at four-digit resolution. Of the approximately 400 genotyped donors, 81% fell in the genetic ancestry cluster associated with self-reported Caucasian donors. Using immunosequencing, the study profiled T cell repertoires from roughly 650 subjects and related those repertoires to cytomegalovirus serostatus. The full study reports these points: The presence/absence analyses assumed that sequencing depth was roughly uniform across donors, and that assumption may not be true. Correlated functional status among segregating V segments might reflect linkage disequilibrium, but an unknown experimental factor could not be ruled out. For the cohort, immune exposure information was limited to CMV serostatus. Because the 87-base-pair reads could not distinguish some IMGT-functional V segments, including TRBV6-2 and TRBV6-3, those segments were excluded. The study gave a list of about 160 TCR beta chains associated with cytomegalovirus. The classifier was reported to diagnose cytomegalovirus status with high specificity and sensitivity in both the original and validation cohorts. In a later analysis, HLA-associated TCR beta chains showed more clonal expansion and lower generation probabilities than non-associated chains that were equally common. A group of highly shared sequence variants was considered likely to be a technical artifact of the sequencing pipeline. According to the authors, the approach could potentially be generalized to other disease states and immunological phenotypes. A later analysis found that most CMV-associated TCR beta chains appeared HLA-restricted, with HLA associations seemingly driven largely by CMV exposure. Because some donors lacked HLA typing at each locus, the association tests relied only on the typed subset. A further reported finding was that TCR beta sequences accurately predicted the HLA-A and HLA-B alleles for most subjects in the first cohort. When HLA alleles, especially DR and DQ, strongly co-occurred, TCR associations were difficult to assign to individual alleles. A later analysis found that TCR association rates varied across HLA loci, with DRB1 alleles showing the most associated TCRs and HLA-C alleles the fewest. In a later analysis, some 18,000 TCR beta sequences were associated with specific HLA alleles at a false discovery rate of 0.05. A later genetic analysis reported fewer N-insertions in productive TCRs among donors in an Asian-associated ancestry cluster than the approximately 700-donor mean. V-gene and J-gene trimming of TCR beta chains was associated with a missense DCLRE1C variant in a later genetic analysis, and the association was replicated in an independent cohort. Most TCR sequences were seen in very few donors, while some public TCRs were found in many individuals. According to a later analysis, parvovirus B19, influenza, CMV and Epstein-Barr virus appeared linked to several top co-occurrence clusters. Three of the identified cytomegalovirus-associated TCR beta chains were confirmed in vitro to be specific for cytomegalovirus antigens. In an earlier analysis of 450 to 750 of the donors, most TCR beta V segments appeared in productive rearrangements about 87% or about 30% of the time, broadly matching IMGT annotations. This cohort had only TCR beta chains sequenced, and the lack of alpha or paired-chain data limited which features could be detected. The earlier analysis of about 600 of the donors excluded seventeen rarely observed V segments, including chromosome 9 orphons, because counts were too low.

This clone was seen a handful of times. The antigen it recognizes is unknown. There are no base qualities to consult, and no much larger clone falls within one base. In total, roughly 670 healthy bone marrow donors made up the cohort. All cohort members were sampled while nominally healthy, although unrecorded immune exposures were likely present. The donor tested CMV seronegative, placing the donor among the roughly 340 seronegative members of the cohort. A peripheral blood sample was collected from each donor, and TCR beta sequencing was performed on peripheral blood mononuclear cells. The Qiagen DNeasy Blood Extraction Kit was used to extract genomic DNA from the blood cell samples. Libraries came from the immunoSEQ multiplex PCR assay. For the multiplex PCR, a mixture combining 60 forward primers for TCR Vbeta segments and 13 reverse primers for TCR Jbeta segments was used. The CDR3 region of rearranged TCR beta genes was amplified from genomic DNA by a multiplex PCR assay. The amplified TCR beta libraries were sequenced on the Illumina HiSeq System as 87-base-pair reads. Processing in the source paper ran as follows. In a later analysis, some 80 million unique TCR beta chains were counted across the roughly 700 repertoires, and about 10 million of these chains were shared by at least two donors. Raw reads were error-corrected and collapsed into unique sequences by a nearest-neighbor algorithm in which closely related sequences were merged to remove PCR and sequencing errors. V, D and J gene segments were assigned by aligning CDR3 sequences to IMGT reference sequences. For a sequence to be retained, at least a six-nucleotide match to both a V gene segment and a J gene segment was required. A rearrangement was called productive if the CDR3 had no stop codons and remained in frame with V and J, and every other rearrangement was called non-productive. Following IMGT convention, CDR3 was defined as the stretch from the second conserved V-encoded cysteine up to the conserved J-encoded phenylalanine. The earlier analysis of about 590 of the donors excluded sequences that lacked an unambiguous match to a single V gene segment. An earlier analysis of a few hundred of the donors classified V segments as functional when productive rearrangements were above 56.7% and as segregating when the standard deviation between donors was above 5%. To diagnose cytomegalovirus status from the catalog of TCR beta chain sequences, a statistical classification framework was built. A later analysis assigned V and J genes by comparing TCR nucleotide sequences with IMGT/GENE-DB human TR gene sequences. The TCRdist pipeline was used in a later analysis to assign CDR3 sequences and most-parsimonious VDJ recombination scenarios. In a later analysis, each TCR beta chain was defined by its CDR3 amino acid sequence together with its V-gene family, and reads without a unique V-gene family were excluded. As a way to deal with suspected cross-contamination and a sequencing artifact, a later analysis dropped under 600 nucleotide sequences that were highly shared and had low generation probability. In a later analysis, a clonal expansion index was calculated for each public chain from normalized within-repertoire ranks of inferred template counts. Generation probabilities in a later analysis came from a VDJ recombination model fitted to out-of-frame rearrangements, and those results were checked against IGoR. In a later analysis, hypergeometric tests were used to score TCR-TCR, TCR-HLA and TCR-CMV co-occurrence, with a repertoire-size bias correction applied to TCR pairs. To estimate false discovery rates, a later analysis permuted the HLA or CMV assignments 20 times. In a later analysis, co-occurring TCRs were grouped using DBSCAN, and TCRdist sequence similarity was added for clustering within HLA-allele-positive subsets. Repertoires with fewer than 30,000 or more than 120,000 public chains were left out of co-occurrence clustering, as were five repertoires with anomalous nucleotide sharing. TCRdb holds this immuneACCESS table with in-frame rearrangements only. Some clones are missing; in checked studies, unresolved V genes explain under half, and the rest has no known cause. The D gene and trimming were derived from the DNA, and the V and J assignments and clone size from that table. In this sample the table shows about 120,000 clones, roughly 75% of which occur a single time. The ten largest clones add up to 3.3% of the sample.

The CDR3 sequence holds 15 residues, the cysteine and phenylalanine included. Kept here is only the CDR3 DNA, which spans 45 bases and is read in frame from base 1. According to the germline V gene, CDR1 reads MNHNS and CDR2 reads SASEGT. V is cut back by 3 bases and J by 1 base, with 2 bases in the junction unmatched. The sequencing sample was made of PBMCs. The TCR comes from a woman aged 45-60 years in good health and CMV-seronegative. The sequence is built from TRBV6-1 and TRBJ2-2; TRBD1 agrees with 7 junctional bases. The sequenced DNA: TGTGCCAGCAGTGATGGGACAGTGAACACCGGGGAGCTGTTTTTT. This translates into CASSDGTVNTGELFF.